This T cell receptor beta chain was identified during a study of long-term antiretroviral therapy in people with HIV. Study information: Collection of the earliest samples took place about a decade ahead of the 2015 immediate-ART recommendation.

V was cut by 3 bases and J by 5 bases, with 20 bases left in between. This CDR3 is built from 16 residues. Per germline, CDR1 SGHDT and CDR2 YYEEEE. Every participant gave one or more pre-ART and two or more post-ART PBMC samples. Only one count was recorded for this clone. The assay, immunoSEQ v3.0, was run at survey level. Sequencing targeted roughly 40,000-55,000 T-cell genomes per sample. TCRdb's copy holds only in-frame clones and misses some; the assay was immunoSEQ multiplex PCR. Among 30,000 to 40,000 clones listed, 75% to 90% were seen once. This receptor was taken from a man aged 18 to 29 with HIV. Sample: unsorted PBMCs, taken 2.2 years after starting antiretroviral therapy. This chain joins TRBV5-6 and TRBJ2-5, with a weak D call TRBD1 (7 bases). This CDR3 reads CASSSGQEGRWETQYF. In nucleotides, the CDR3 is TGTGCCAGCAGCTCCGGACAGGAGGGTAGGTGGGAGACCCAGTACTTC.